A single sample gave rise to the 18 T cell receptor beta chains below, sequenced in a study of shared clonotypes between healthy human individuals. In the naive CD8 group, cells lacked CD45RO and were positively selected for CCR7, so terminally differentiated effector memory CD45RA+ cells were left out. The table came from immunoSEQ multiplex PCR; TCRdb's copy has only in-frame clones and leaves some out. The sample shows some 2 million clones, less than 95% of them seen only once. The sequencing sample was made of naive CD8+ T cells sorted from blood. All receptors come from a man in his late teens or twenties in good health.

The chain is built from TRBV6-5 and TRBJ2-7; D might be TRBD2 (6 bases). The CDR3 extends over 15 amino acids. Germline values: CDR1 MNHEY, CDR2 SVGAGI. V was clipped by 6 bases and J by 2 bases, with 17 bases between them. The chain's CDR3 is CASSKGDWPTYEQYF. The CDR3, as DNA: TGTGCCAGCAGCAAAGGGGACTGGCCGACCTACGAGCAGTACTTC.

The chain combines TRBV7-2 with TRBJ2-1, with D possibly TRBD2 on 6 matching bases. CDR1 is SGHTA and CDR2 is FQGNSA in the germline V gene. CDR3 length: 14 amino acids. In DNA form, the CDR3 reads TGTGTCATCAGGGCGGGACCCATCTACAATGAGCAGTTCTTC. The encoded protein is CVIRAGPIYNEQFF.

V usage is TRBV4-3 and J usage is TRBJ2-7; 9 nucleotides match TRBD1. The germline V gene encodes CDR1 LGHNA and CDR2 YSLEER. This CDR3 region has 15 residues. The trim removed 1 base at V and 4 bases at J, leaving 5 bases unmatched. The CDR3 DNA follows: TGCGCCAGCAGCCAAGGGACAGGGGTAGCTTACGAGCAGTACTTC. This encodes CASSQGTGVAYEQYF.

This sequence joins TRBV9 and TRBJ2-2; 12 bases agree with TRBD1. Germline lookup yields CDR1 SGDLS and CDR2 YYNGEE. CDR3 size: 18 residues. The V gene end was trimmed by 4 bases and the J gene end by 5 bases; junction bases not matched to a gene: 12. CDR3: CASSPYPGQGARTGELFF. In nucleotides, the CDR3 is TGTGCCAGCAGCCCTTATCCGGGACAGGGGGCGCGAACCGGGGAGCTGTTTTTT.

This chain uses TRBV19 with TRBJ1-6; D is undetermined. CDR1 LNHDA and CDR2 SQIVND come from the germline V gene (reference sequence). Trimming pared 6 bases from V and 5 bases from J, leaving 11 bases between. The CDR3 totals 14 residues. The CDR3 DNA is TGTGCCAGTAGCGGACGGAACGATAATTCACCCCTCCACTTT. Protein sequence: CASSGRNDNSPLHF.

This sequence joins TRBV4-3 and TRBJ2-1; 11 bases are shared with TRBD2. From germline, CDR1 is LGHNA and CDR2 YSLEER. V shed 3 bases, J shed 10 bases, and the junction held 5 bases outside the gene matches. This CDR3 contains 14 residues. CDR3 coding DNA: TGCGCCAGCAGCCACCTAGCGGGAGGTCAGGAGCAGTTCTTC. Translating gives CASSHLAGGQEQFF.

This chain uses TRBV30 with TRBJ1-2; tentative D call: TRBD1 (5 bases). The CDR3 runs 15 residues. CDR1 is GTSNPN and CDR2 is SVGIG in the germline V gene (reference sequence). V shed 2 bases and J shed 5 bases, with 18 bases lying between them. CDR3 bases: TGTGCCTGGAGTAGTGGAGTAGGGGACTATTATGGCTACACCTTC. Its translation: CAWSSGVGDYYGYTF.

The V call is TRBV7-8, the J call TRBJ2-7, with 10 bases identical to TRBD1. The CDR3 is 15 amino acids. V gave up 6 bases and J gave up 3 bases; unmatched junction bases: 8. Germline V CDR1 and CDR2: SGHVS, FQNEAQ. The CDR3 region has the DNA TGTGCCAGCAGTCCGACAGGGGGCTTTAGCTACGAGCAGTACTTC. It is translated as CASSPTGGFSYEQYF.

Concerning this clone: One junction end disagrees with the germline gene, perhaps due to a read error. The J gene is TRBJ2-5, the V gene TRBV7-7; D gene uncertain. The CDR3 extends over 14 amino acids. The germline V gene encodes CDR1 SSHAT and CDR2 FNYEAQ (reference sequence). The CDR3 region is CASSLLLSQETQYF. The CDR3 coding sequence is TGTGCTAGCAGCTTACTCCTGTCTCAAGAGACCCAGTACTTC. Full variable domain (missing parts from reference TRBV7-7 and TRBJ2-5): GAGVSQSPRYKVTKRGQDVTLRCDPISSHATLYWYQQALGQGPEFLTYFNYEAQPDKSGLPSDRFSAERPEGSISTLTIQRTEQRDSAMYRCASSLLLSQETQYFGPGTRLLVL.

The CDR3 nucleotides are TGTGCCATCAGTGTCTCGTCATCGAACACCGGGGAGCTGTTTTTT. It codes for CAISVSSSNTGELFF. The chain is built from TRBV10-3 and TRBJ2-2; D call uncertain. Between the trimmed V and J ends, which lost 4 bases and 0 bases, there was a span of 9 bases. Germline lookup yields CDR1 ENHRY and CDR2 SYGVKD. This CDR3 has 15 residues.

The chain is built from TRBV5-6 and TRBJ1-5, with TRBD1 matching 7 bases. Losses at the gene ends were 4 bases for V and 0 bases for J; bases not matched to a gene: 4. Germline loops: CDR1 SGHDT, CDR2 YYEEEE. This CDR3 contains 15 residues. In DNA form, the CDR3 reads TGTGCCAGCAGCGAGACAGGGAATAGCAATCAGCCCCAGCATTTT. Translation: CASSETGNSNQPQHF. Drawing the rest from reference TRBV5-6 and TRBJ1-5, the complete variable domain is DAGVTQSPTHLIKTRGQQVTLRCSPKSGHDTVSWYQQALGQGPQFIFQYYEEEERQRGNFPDRFSGHQFPNYSSELNVNALLLGDSALYLCASSETGNSNQPQHFGDGTRLSIL.

In DNA, the CDR3 is TGCGCCAGCAGCCAAGAGGAGGCCAGGGGGGATGGCTACACCTTC. Its protein product is CASSQEEARGDGYTF. The V call is TRBV4-1, the J call TRBJ1-2; 7 bases are a match to TRBD1. The CDR3 is 15 amino acids. The V gene end was trimmed by 0 bases and the J gene end by 6 bases; junction bases not matched to a gene: 7. CDR1 MGHRA and CDR2 YSYEKL come from the germline V gene.

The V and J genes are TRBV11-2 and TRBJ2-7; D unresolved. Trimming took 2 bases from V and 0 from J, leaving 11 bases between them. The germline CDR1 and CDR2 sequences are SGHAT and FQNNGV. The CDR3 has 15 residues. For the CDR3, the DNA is TGTGCCAGCAGCTTACCAGGCGTTAGCTCCTACGAGCAGTACTTC. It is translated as CASSLPGVSSYEQYF.

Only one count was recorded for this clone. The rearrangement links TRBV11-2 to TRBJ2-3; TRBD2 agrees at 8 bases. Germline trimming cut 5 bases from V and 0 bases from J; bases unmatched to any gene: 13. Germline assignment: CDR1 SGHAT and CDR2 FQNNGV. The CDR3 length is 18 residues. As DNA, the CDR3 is TGTGCCAGCAGCCCGGACGTGCTGAGCGGGGGTAGCACAGATACGCAGTATTTT. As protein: CASSPDVLSGGSTDTQYF.

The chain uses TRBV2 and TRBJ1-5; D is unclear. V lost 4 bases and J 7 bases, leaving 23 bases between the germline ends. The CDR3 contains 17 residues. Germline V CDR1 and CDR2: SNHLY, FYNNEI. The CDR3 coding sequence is TGTGCCAGCAGTGTGGATAGGTCAAAGGGATCGGGGCAGCCCCAGCATTTT. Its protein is CASSVDRSKGSGQPQHF.

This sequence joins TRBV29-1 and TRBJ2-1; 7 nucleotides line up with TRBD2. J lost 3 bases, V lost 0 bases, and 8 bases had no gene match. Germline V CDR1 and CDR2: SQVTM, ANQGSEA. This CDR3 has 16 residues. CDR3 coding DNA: TGCAGCGTTGAAGATTCCAGACTAGCCCTCTACAATGAGCAGTTCTTC. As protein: CSVEDSRLALYNEQFF.

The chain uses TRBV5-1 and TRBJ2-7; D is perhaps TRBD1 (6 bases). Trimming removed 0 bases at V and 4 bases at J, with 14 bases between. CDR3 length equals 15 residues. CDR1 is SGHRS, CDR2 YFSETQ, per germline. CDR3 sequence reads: CASSLGFTGTYEQYF. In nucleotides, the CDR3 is TGCGCCAGCAGCTTGGGGTTCACAGGGACGTACGAGCAGTACTTC.

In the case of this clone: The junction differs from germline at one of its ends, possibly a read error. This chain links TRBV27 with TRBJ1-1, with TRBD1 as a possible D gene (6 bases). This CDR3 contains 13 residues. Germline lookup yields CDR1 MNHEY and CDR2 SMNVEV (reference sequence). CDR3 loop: CASTLQGGTEAFF. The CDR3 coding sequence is TGTGCCAGCACTTTACAGGGTGGCACTGAAGCTTTCTTT.